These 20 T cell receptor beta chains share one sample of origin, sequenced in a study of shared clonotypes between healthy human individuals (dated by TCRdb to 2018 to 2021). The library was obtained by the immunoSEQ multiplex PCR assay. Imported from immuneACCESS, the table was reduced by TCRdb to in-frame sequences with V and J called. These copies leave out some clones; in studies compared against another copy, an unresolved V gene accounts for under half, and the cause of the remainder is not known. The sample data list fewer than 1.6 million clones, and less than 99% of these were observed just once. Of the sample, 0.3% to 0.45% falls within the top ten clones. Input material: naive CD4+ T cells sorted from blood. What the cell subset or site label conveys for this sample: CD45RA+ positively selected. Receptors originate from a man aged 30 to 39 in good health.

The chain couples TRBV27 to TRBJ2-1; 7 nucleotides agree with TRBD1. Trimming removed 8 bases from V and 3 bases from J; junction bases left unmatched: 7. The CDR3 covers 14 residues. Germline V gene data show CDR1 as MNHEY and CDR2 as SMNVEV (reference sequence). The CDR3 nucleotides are TGTGCCAGCCGGGGACAGTCAGACTACAATGAGCAGTTCTTC. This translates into CASRGQSDYNEQFF.

CDR3 region: CASSLGPNDIYHNEQFF. DNA for the CDR3: TGTGCCAGCAGCTTAGGGCCCAACGATATATACCACAATGAGCAGTTCTTC. This chain links TRBV7-6 with TRBJ2-1; D unclear. Trimming took 1 base from V and 5 from J, leaving 18 bases between them. The CDR3 consists of 17 residues. The germline V gene has CDR1 SGHVS and CDR2 FNYEAQ.

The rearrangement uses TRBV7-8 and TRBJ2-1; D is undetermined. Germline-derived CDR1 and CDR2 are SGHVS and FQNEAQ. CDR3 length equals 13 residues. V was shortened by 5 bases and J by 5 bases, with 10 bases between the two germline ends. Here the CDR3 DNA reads TGTGCCAGCAGCAAAGACGGTGACAATGAGCAGTTCTTC. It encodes CASSKDGDNEQFF.

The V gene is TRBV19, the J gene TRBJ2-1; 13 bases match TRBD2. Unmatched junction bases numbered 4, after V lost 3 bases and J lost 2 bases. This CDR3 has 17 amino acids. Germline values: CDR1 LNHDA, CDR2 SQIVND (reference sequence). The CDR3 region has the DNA TGTGCCAGTAGTATCCTGGGACTAGCGGGAACCTACAATGAGCAGTTCTTC. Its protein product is CASSILGLAGTYNEQFF.

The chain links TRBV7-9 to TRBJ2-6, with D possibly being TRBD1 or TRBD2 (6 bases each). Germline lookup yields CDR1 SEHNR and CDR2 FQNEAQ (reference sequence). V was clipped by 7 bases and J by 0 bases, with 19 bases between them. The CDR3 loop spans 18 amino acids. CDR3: CASTNVGGPSSGANVLTF. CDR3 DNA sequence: TGTGCCAGCACCAACGTCGGGGGCCCGAGCTCTGGGGCCAACGTCCTGACTTTC.

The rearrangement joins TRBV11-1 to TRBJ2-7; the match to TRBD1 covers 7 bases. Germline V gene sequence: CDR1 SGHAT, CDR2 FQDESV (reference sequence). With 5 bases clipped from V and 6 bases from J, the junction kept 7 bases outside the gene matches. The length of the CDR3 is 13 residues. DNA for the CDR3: TGTGCCAGCAGCCTAACAGGGGCCGGCGAGCAGTACTTC. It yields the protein CASSLTGAGEQYF.

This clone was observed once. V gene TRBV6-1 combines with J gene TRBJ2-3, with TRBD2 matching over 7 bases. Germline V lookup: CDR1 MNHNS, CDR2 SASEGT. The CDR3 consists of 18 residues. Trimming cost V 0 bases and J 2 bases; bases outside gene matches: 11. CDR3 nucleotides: TGTGCCAGCAGTGAAGCGGGGAGGGCTAGCACGGACACAGATACGCAGTATTTT. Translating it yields CASSEAGRASTDTDTQYF.

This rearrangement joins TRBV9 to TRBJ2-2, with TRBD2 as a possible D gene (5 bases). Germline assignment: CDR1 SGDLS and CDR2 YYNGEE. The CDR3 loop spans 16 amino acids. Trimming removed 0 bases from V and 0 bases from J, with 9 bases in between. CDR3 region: CASSVGHGANTGELFF. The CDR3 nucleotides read TGTGCCAGCAGCGTAGGCCACGGGGCGAACACCGGGGAGCTGTTTTTT.

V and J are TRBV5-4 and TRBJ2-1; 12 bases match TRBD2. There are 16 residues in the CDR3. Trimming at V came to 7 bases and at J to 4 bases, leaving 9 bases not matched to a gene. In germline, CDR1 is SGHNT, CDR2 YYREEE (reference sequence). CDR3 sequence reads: CASGGASGRGYNEQFF. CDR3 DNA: TGTGCCAGCGGGGGGGCTAGCGGGAGGGGTTACAATGAGCAGTTCTTC.

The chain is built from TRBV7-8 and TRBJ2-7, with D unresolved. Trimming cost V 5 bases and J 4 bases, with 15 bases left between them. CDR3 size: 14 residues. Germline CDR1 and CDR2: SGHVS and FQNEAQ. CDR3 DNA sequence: TGTGCCAGCAGCAAAGACCCCAAAAGTTACGAGCAGTACTTC. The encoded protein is CASSKDPKSYEQYF.

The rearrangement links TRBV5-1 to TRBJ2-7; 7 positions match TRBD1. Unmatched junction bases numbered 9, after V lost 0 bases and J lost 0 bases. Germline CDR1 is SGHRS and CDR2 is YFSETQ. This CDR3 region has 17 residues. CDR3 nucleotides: TGCGCCAGCAGCTTGGGACAGGGTAGGGGGTTCTCCTACGAGCAGTACTTC. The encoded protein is CASSLGQGRGFSYEQYF.

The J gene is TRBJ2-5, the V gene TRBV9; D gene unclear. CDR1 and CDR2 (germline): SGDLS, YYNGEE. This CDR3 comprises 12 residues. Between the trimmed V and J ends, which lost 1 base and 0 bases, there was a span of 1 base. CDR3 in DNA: TGTGCCAGCAGCGTATACCAAGAGACCCAGTACTTC. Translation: CASSVYQETQYF. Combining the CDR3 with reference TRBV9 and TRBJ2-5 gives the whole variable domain DSGVTQTPKHLITATGQRVTLRCSPRSGDLSVYWYQQSLDQGLQFLIQYYNGEERAKGNILERFSAQQFPDLHSELNLSSLELGDSALYFCASSVYQETQYFGPGTRLLVL.

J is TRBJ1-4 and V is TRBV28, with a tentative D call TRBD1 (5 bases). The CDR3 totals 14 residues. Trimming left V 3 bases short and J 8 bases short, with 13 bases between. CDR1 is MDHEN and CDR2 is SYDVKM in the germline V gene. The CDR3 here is CASSLLRVGEKLFF. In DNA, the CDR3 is TGTGCCAGCAGTTTGCTCAGGGTAGGCGAAAAACTGTTTTTT.

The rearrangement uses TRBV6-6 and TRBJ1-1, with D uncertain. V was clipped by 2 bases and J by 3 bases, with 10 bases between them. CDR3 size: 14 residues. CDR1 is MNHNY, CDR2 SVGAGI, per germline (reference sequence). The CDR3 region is CASSYTRTDTEAFF. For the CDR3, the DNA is TGTGCCAGCAGTTACACCCGGACGGACACTGAAGCTTTCTTT.

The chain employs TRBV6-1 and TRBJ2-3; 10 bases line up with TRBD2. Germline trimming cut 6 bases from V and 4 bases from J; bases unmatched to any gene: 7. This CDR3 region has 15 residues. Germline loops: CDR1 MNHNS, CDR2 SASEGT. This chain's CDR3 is CASRELAGAADTQYF. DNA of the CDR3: TGTGCCAGCAGGGAGCTAGCGGGAGCCGCAGATACGCAGTATTTT.

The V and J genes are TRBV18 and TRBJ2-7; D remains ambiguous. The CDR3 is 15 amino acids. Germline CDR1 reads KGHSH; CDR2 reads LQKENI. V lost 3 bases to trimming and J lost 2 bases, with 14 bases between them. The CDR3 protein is CASSPRAESPYEQYF. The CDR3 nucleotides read TGTGCCAGCTCACCTCGCGCTGAGAGTCCCTACGAGCAGTACTTC.

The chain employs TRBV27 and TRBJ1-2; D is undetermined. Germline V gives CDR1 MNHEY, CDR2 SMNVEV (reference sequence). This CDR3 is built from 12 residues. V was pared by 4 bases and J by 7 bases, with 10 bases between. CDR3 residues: CASSSPPGGYTF. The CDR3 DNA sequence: TGTGCCAGCAGTTCCCCCCCAGGTGGCTACACCTTC.

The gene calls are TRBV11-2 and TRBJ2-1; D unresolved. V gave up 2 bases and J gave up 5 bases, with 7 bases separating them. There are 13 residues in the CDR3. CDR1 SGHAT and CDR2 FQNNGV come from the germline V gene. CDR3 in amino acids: CASSLNADNEQFF. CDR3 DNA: TGTGCCAGCAGCTTAAACGCGGACAATGAGCAGTTCTTC.

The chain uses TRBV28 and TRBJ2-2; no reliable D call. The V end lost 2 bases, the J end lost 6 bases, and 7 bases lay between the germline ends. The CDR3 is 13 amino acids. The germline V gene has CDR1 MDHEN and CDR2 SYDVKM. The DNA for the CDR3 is TGTGCCAGCAGTTTACATATCCCCGGGGAGCTGTTTTTT. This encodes CASSLHIPGELFF.

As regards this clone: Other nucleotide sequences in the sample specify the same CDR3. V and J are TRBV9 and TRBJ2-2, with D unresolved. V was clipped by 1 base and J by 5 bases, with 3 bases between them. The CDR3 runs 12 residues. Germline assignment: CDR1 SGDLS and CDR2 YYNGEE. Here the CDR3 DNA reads TGTGCCAGCAGCGTATATACCGGGGAGCTGTTTTTT. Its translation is CASSVYTGELFF.